This record concerns one T cell receptor (beta chain) sequence. The sample comes from a study of T cells in narcolepsy. Study overall: Enrolled donors included narcolepsy type 1 or type 2 patients and healthy controls.

Clones were read by immunoSEQ multiplex PCR, and TCRdb kept only the in-frame ones, dropping some. Of tens of thousands of clones detected, roughly four fifths appear once; the ten largest clones hold over 0.9%. This TCR came from a human donor with narcolepsy. The sample taken for sequencing was CD45RA- memory CD4+ T cells from PBMCs.

CDR3 sequence: CASSISWGLYEQYF. CDR3 sequence (DNA): TGTGCCAGTAGTATATCGTGGGGGCTATACGAGCAGTACTTC. V gene TRBV19 combines with J gene TRBJ2-7; D possibly corresponds to TRBD1 (6 bases). The V gene lost 2 bases and the J gene lost 4 bases, with 12 bases spanning the gap. Germline-derived CDR1 and CDR2 are LNHDA and SQIVND (reference sequence). The CDR3 consists of 14 residues.